This passage covers 15 T cell receptor beta chains from one sample sequenced in a study of monozygotic twins with cystic fibrosis. TCRdb's copy holds only in-frame clones and misses some; the assay was immunoSEQ multiplex PCR. The table has tens of thousands of clones, just over 90% seen once. The material sequenced was blood. Every receptor here comes from a boy aged 2 to 10 with cystic fibrosis.

This sequence joins TRBV6-6 and TRBJ1-1; D is uncertain. Germline lookup yields CDR1 MNHNY and CDR2 SVGAGI (reference sequence). This CDR3 has 13 amino acids. Deletions cut 0 bases from V and 7 bases from J, with 9 bases between. The CDR3 here is CASSYSLDYEAFF. CDR3 coding DNA: TGTGCCAGCAGTTACTCGTTGGATTATGAAGCTTTCTTT.

The chain joins TRBV9 to TRBJ1-4; 9 bases fit TRBD1. In germline, CDR1 is SGDLS, CDR2 YYNGEE. J lost 4 bases, V lost 4 bases, and 14 bases had no gene match. The length of the CDR3 is 18 residues. CDR3 protein: CASSTSGTGIGVNEKLFF. The DNA for the CDR3 is TGTGCCAGCAGCACGTCCGGGACAGGGATTGGAGTTAATGAAAAACTGTTTTTT.

The V gene is TRBV2, the J gene TRBJ2-5; D ambiguous. Gene TRBJ2-7 matches the end of the DNA better, so the J call may be wrong. This CDR3 has 10 amino acids. Germline loops: CDR1 SNHLY, CDR2 FYNNEI. The CDR3: CASSEGEQYF. CDR3 nucleotide sequence: TGTGCCAGCAGTGAAGGCGAGCAGTACTTC.

This clone was picked up a small number of times. This chain uses TRBV11-3 with TRBJ2-1; D may correspond to TRBD1 or TRBD2 (5 bases each). Per germline, CDR1 SGHNT and CDR2 YENEEA. The CDR3 has 13 amino acids. Trimming shortened V by 1 base and J by 5 bases, and 6 bases separated the two germline ends. This CDR3 reads CASSLGGDNEQFF. The CDR3 coding sequence is TGTGCCAGCAGCTTAGGAGGGGACAATGAGCAGTTCTTC. The full variable domain, completed using reference TRBV11-3 and TRBJ2-1, is EAGVVQSPRYKIIEKKQPVAFWCNPISGHNTLYWYLQNLGQGPELLIRYENEEAVDDSQLPKDRFSAERLKGVDSTLKIQPAELGDSAVYLCASSLGGDNEQFFGPGTRLTVL.

This sequence joins TRBV6-5 and TRBJ1-6; D remains unclear. There are 15 residues in the CDR3. Trimming took 6 bases from V and 8 from J, leaving 17 bases between them. CDR1 MNHEY and CDR2 SVGAGI come from the germline V gene. The CDR3 DNA follows: TGTGCCAGCAGCAAAGGGAATACGAATGATTCACCCCTCCACTTT. It yields the protein CASSKGNTNDSPLHF.

V and J are TRBV6-5 and TRBJ1-6; a weak D match, TRBD1 (6 bases). Germline CDR1 reads MNHEY; CDR2 reads SVGAGI. The V end lost 6 bases, the J end lost 1 base, and 7 bases lay between the germline ends. This CDR3 is built from 14 residues. Here the CDR3 reads CASRQGSYNSPLHF. Here the CDR3 DNA reads TGTGCCAGCAGGCAGGGGTCCTATAATTCACCCCTCCACTTT.

V and J are TRBV7-9 and TRBJ2-1; D not resolved. The germline V gene has CDR1 SEHNR and CDR2 FQNEAQ (reference sequence). Deletions cut 2 bases from V and 4 bases from J, with 9 bases between. There are 14 residues in the CDR3. The CDR3 loop reads CASSLRQAYNEQFF. Here the CDR3 DNA reads TGTGCCAGCAGCTTAAGGCAGGCGTACAATGAGCAGTTCTTC.

This sequence joins TRBV7-8 and TRBJ2-5; TRBD1 agrees at 7 bases. The CDR3 is made up of 14 amino acids. The V gene end was trimmed by 5 bases and the J gene end by 5 bases; junction bases not matched to a gene: 8. CDR1 and CDR2 (germline): SGHVS, FQNEAQ. CDR3 in DNA: TGTGCCAGCAGCCGAGGACAGGTCGGGGAGACCCAGTACTTC. Translating gives CASSRGQVGETQYF.

The chain uses TRBV25-1 and TRBJ1-2; 7 bases are a match to TRBD1. The junction had 10 bases not matched to a gene; V was cut back by 3 bases and J by 0 bases. Per germline, CDR1 MGHDK and CDR2 SYGVNS. This CDR3 is 17 amino acids long. CDR3 residues: CASSDPLRQGSNYGYTF. The CDR3 bases are TGTGCCAGCAGTGACCCCCTCCGACAGGGATCTAACTATGGCTACACCTTC.

The chain carries TRBV7-6 and TRBJ1-1; D remains unclear. The CDR3 loop spans 15 amino acids. Germline CDR1 SGHVS, CDR2 FNYEAQ. Trimming cost V 2 bases and J 1 base, with 11 bases left between them. The CDR3 DNA sequence: TGTGCCAGCAGCTTAATAGCCCAGACGAACACTGAAGCTTTCTTT. This translates into CASSLIAQTNTEAFF. Full variable domain (missing parts from reference TRBV7-6 and TRBJ1-1): GAGVSQSPRYKVTKRGQDVALRCDPISGHVSLYWYRQALGQGPEFLTYFNYEAQQDKSGLPNDRFSAERPEGSISTLTIQRTEQRDSAMYRCASSLIAQTNTEAFFGQGTRLTVV.

The chain employs TRBV7-9 and TRBJ2-5, with no clear D. The CDR3 contains 13 residues. Germline-derived CDR1 and CDR2 are SEHNR and FQNEAQ (reference sequence). V gave up 5 bases and J gave up 1 base, with 8 bases separating them. CDR3 nucleotide sequence: TGTGCCAGCAGCAAGGACGGCCAAGAGACCCAGTACTTC. It specifies CASSKDGQETQYF. Full variable domain (missing parts from reference TRBV7-9 and TRBJ2-5): DTGVSQNPRHKITKRGQNVTFRCDPISEHNRLYWYRQTLGQGPEFLTYFQNEAQLEKSRLLSDRFSAERPKGSFSTLEIQRTEQGDSAMYLCASSKDGQETQYFGPGTRLLVL.

The chain is built from TRBV19 and TRBJ2-2; D not certain. V gave up 2 bases and J gave up 3 bases, with 10 bases separating them. The CDR3 runs 15 residues. Germline CDR1 LNHDA, CDR2 SQIVND (reference sequence). This CDR3 reads CASSIRPSYTGELFF. CDR3 nucleotide sequence: TGTGCCAGTAGTATACGTCCTTCTTACACCGGGGAGCTGTTTTTT.

V gene TRBV10-2 combines with J gene TRBJ1-6; no clear D. Germline loops: CDR1 WSHSY, CDR2 SAAADI. This CDR3 has 13 residues. With 4 bases removed from V and 8 bases from J, the gap between germline ends came to 9 bases. The CDR3 reads CASSGGFDSPLHF. CDR3 DNA: TGCGCCAGCAGTGGGGGATTCGATTCACCCCTCCACTTT.

The chain has TRBV27 and TRBJ2-2; D call uncertain. V gave up 2 bases and J gave up 3 bases, with 10 bases separating them. This CDR3 comprises 15 residues. Per germline, CDR1 MNHEY and CDR2 SMNVEV (reference sequence). CDR3: CASSLGSVHTGELFF. The CDR3 coding sequence is TGTGCCAGCAGTTTAGGAAGCGTACACACCGGGGAGCTGTTTTTT.

The chain carries TRBV19 and TRBJ1-1; D is uncertain. The CDR3 is made up of 14 amino acids. Germline CDR1 is LNHDA and CDR2 is SQIVND (reference sequence). V was cut by 3 bases and J by 1 base, with 9 bases left in between. The CDR3 region is CASSIQDSNTEAFF. Here the CDR3 DNA reads TGTGCCAGTAGTATTCAGGACTCGAACACTGAAGCTTTCTTT.